This T cell receptor beta chain emerged from a study of control samples from healthy donors and cancer patients. TCRdb keeps only in-frame clones here, not all; method: immunoSEQ multiplex PCR. The table includes over 100,000 clones, 70% to 90% detected once. The CDR3 is 14 residues long. Germline lookup yields CDR1 SGHDT and CDR2 YYEEEE. The ends were cut back, 4 bases at V and 4 bases at J, with 14 bases in the middle. The receptor's source is a man aged 45-60 years in good health. Material for sequencing was blood. This rearrangement joins TRBV5-6 to TRBJ1-1; maybe TRBD1 (5 bases). The CDR3 coding sequence is TGTGCCAGCAGCCCCCAGGGCTGGCGCACTGAAGCTTTCTTT. This translates into CASSPQGWRTEAFF.